The T cell receptor (beta chain) under discussion was sequenced for a study of T cells in Graves' hyperthyroidism and ophthalmopathy. Study as a whole: Peripheral blood specimens were obtained at initial diagnosis, prior to any treatment.

In this sample, this clonotype turned up a few times. Germline-derived CDR1 and CDR2 are DFQATT and SNEGSKA (reference sequence). This CDR3 has 14 amino acids. Trimming removed 3 bases from V and 6 bases from J; junction bases left unmatched: 7. Newly diagnosed patients aged 18 to 65 had hyperthyroidism of under 2 months' duration. Every diagnosis used clinical symptoms, serum thyroxine and TRAb, thyroid ultrasound and orbital computed tomography. Amplified TCR beta CDR3 regions came from RNA transcripts. The TCR CDR3 first-round RT-PCR relied on the HTBI primer set. TCRdb re-called the multiplex PCR reads through MiXCR, storing one row per CDR3 protein. The sample records around 520,000 distinct CDR3 sequences, about 14% being singletons.

This TCR derives from a woman between 35 and 50 years old with Graves' hyperthyroidism. The chain couples TRBV20-1 to TRBJ2-1; TRBD2 aligns across 8 bases. The sequenced sample was blood. The CDR3 protein is CSARPPGGINEQFF. In DNA, the CDR3 is TGCAGTGCTAGGCCCCCGGGGGGGATCAATGAGCAGTTCTTC.